Below are 7 T cell receptor beta chains sequenced from a single sample in a study of T cell repertoires in cytomegalovirus infection. No antigen is known for these receptors. TCRdb re-analysed the reads in MiXCR, keeping a single row per CDR3 protein. The table shows 700,000 to 950,000 distinct CDR3 sequences, with about 30% occurring only once. The specimen was cultured CD8+ T cells from PBMCs, collected from culture after CMV antigen stimulation. These receptors were taken from a human donor in good health (CMV status not recorded). Some clones in this sample may be carry-over from other donors' samples.

The V call is TRBV11-2, the J call TRBJ2-1; 7 nucleotides align to TRBD1. The CDR3 has 14 residues. In germline, CDR1 is SGHAT, CDR2 FQNNGV. V dropped 5 bases and J dropped 3; count of bases not matched to a gene: 4. The CDR3 spells CASSGRQGYNEQFF. Written as DNA, the CDR3 is TGTGCCAGCAGCGGACGACAGGGCTACAATGAGCAGTTCTTC.

This chain links TRBV20-1 with TRBJ2-6, with 11 bases fitting TRBD2. The CDR3 contains 18 residues. Losses at the gene ends were 0 bases for V and 0 bases for J; bases not matched to a gene: 4. In germline, CDR1 is DFQATT, CDR2 SNEGSKA (reference sequence). The CDR3 region is CSARDGLAGLSGANVLTF. The CDR3 nucleotides are TGCAGTGCTAGAGATGGACTAGCGGGCCTCTCTGGGGCCAACGTCCTGACTTTC.

This clonotype was observed a few times. The chain is built from TRBV10-3 and TRBJ2-7; no firm D call. Germline V CDR1 and CDR2: ENHRY, SYGVKD. Trimming took off 0 bases at V and 0 bases at J, with 12 bases between the two ends. The CDR3 consists of 16 residues. CDR3 in DNA: TGTGCCATCAGTGAGTCGAGCAGCAGGAGCTCCTACGAGCAGTACTTC. Encoded protein: CAISESSSRSSYEQYF.

The chain couples TRBV7-8 to TRBJ2-1, with D unresolved. V gave up 3 bases and J gave up 6 bases, with 6 bases separating them. This CDR3 has 12 residues. CDR1 and CDR2 (germline): SGHVS, FQNEAQ. CDR3 bases: TGTGCCAGCAGCTTCCCGGCCAATGAGCAGTTCTTC. Protein product: CASSFPANEQFF.

This clonotype was seen a handful of times. This rearrangement joins TRBV7-6 to TRBJ2-3; 8 bases map to TRBD1. The CDR3 has 16 amino acids. The germline V gene has CDR1 SGHVS and CDR2 FNYEAQ. The V and J ends lost 1 base and 2 bases, in that order; junction bases with no gene match: 5. This CDR3 reads CASSLEPGGNTDTQYF. The CDR3 coding sequence is TGTGCCAGCAGCTTAGAGCCAGGGGGCAACACAGATACGCAGTATTTT.

The chain carries TRBV6-1 and TRBJ2-2; the D gene is possibly TRBD1 (5 bases). With 6 bases removed from V and 4 bases from J, the gap between germline ends came to 12 bases. The CDR3 spans 14 residues. Germline V lookup: CDR1 MNHNS, CDR2 SASEGT. CDR3 DNA sequence: TGTGCCAGCAGGCGCAGGGATGGCACCGGGGAGCTGTTTTTT. Translating gives CASRRRDGTGELFF.

CDR3 coding DNA: TGTGCCACCGAGCCCCGGGGGGGCAAAGAGACCCAGTACTTC. Translating it yields CATEPRGGKETQYF. This chain joins TRBV2 and TRBJ2-5; 8 bases agree with TRBD2. V lost 10 bases, J lost 3 bases, and 10 bases stayed unmatched. Germline-derived CDR1 and CDR2 are SNHLY and FYNNEI. The CDR3 covers 14 residues.